A single sample is the source of the 11 T cell receptor beta chains below, sequenced in a study of CD4 and CD8 cells across lung adenocarcinoma regions. TCRdb reanalysed the PCR reads using MiXCR and keeps one entry per CDR3 protein. The sample consists of some 3,500 distinct CDR3 sequences, approximately 60% of them appearing once. Sequencing was done on a sample of CD8+ T cells from the margin of a lung tumor. The receptors come from a female donor with lung adenocarcinoma. The CD4 and CD8 labels of this study may be unreliable.

This clonotype was counted between two and nine times. The J gene is TRBJ2-5, the V gene TRBV10-2, with 8 bases fitting TRBD2. The J call is uncertain, as TRBJ2-7 better fits the DNA end. The CDR3 consists of 13 residues. CDR1 and CDR2 (germline): WSHSY, SAAADI. CDR3 loop: CASQGLASHEQYF. DNA of the CDR3: TGCGCCAGCCAAGGACTAGCTTCCCACGAGCAGTACTTC.

The J gene is TRBJ2-1, the V gene TRBV7-3, with 11 bases matching TRBD1. The germline gives CDR1 SGHTA, CDR2 FQGTGA. The CDR3 covers 15 residues. The V segment lost 0 bases and the J segment 8 bases; nucleotides outside the gene matches: 3. The CDR3 coding sequence is TGTGCCAGCAGCTTAACCAGGACAGGGGGCGATGAGCAGTTCTTC. Its translation is CASSLTRTGGDEQFF.

The gene calls are TRBV6-1 and TRBJ2-3; no definite D call. CDR3 length equals 13 residues. Germline lookup yields CDR1 MNHNS and CDR2 SASEGT. The V gene lost 5 bases and the J gene lost 1 base, with 7 bases spanning the gap. The CDR3 loop reads CASSQFGTDTQYF. For the CDR3, the DNA is TGTGCCAGCAGTCAATTTGGCACAGATACGCAGTATTTT.

The chain is built from TRBV10-2 and TRBJ2-1; a weak D match, TRBD2 (6 bases). The CDR3 contains 15 residues. The ends were cut back, 3 bases at V and 5 bases at J, with 14 bases in the middle. Germline V gene lookup returns CDR1 WSHSY and CDR2 SAAADI. Written as DNA, the CDR3 is TGCGCCAGCAGTGAAGGACTACTCGTTAACAATGAGCAGTTCTTC. It specifies CASSEGLLVNNEQFF.

The gene calls are TRBV4-1 and TRBJ2-3; 7 bases are shared with TRBD2. With V trimmed by 4 bases and J by 1 base, 8 bases remained unmatched. The germline V gene encodes CDR1 MGHRA and CDR2 YSYEKL. This CDR3 is built from 16 residues. The CDR3 spells CASSLPGGGGTDTQYF. The DNA of the CDR3 is TGCGCCAGCAGCCTCCCGGGGGGAGGGGGCACAGATACGCAGTATTTT.

This chain connects TRBV6-5 to TRBJ2-2, with D perhaps being TRBD1 or TRBD2 (5 bases each). Between the trimmed V and J ends, which lost 2 bases and 5 bases, there was a span of 12 bases. CDR3 size: 15 residues. The germline CDR1 and CDR2 sequences are MNHEY and SVGAGI. The CDR3 region has the DNA TGTGCCAGCAGTTACAATCCGTGGGGGACCGGGGAGCTGTTTTTT. Its protein product is CASSYNPWGTGELFF.

This clonotype showed up just a few times. This chain joins TRBV6-1 and TRBJ2-1; possible D gene TRBD2, 6 bases. The CDR3 sequence is 13 residues long. CDR1 MNHNS and CDR2 SASEGT come from the germline V gene. The V and J ends lost 8 bases and 3 bases respectively, with 11 bases between them. The CDR3 region is CASRGTGYNEQFF. CDR3 in DNA: TGTGCCAGCCGGGGGACCGGCTACAATGAGCAGTTCTTC.

About this clonotype: A read error may produce the germline difference seen at one junction end. This sequence joins TRBV6-1 and TRBJ2-3; no definite D call. Germline V gene sequence: CDR1 MNHNS, CDR2 SASEGT. CDR3 length: 14 residues. The CDR3 coding sequence is TGTGCCAGCAGTGGGGCCAGTGCTCCAGATACGCAGTACTTT. This translates into CASSGASAPDTQYF.

This chain uses TRBV6-1 with TRBJ2-1, with D maybe TRBD2 (5 bases). Germline V lookup: CDR1 MNHNS, CDR2 SASEGT. Trimming cost V 6 bases and J 3 bases, with 21 bases left between them. This CDR3 spans 17 amino acids. This CDR3 reads CASRPSLALPDYNEQFF. The CDR3, as DNA: TGTGCCAGCAGACCGTCCTTAGCGTTACCGGACTACAATGAGCAGTTCTTC.

The CDR3 region is CASSPRGLEGPKEYF. The CDR3 region has the DNA TGTGCCAGCAGCCCAAGGGGGTTGGAGGGGCCTAAAGAGTACTTC. V gene TRBV6-1 combines with J gene TRBJ2-7; tentatively, D is TRBD1 or TRBD2 (6 bases each). The CDR3 is 15 amino acids. The V and J ends lost 6 bases and 11 bases respectively, with 26 bases between them. Germline-derived CDR1 and CDR2 are MNHNS and SASEGT.

The table lists this clonotype with a few counts. The genes are TRBV6-1 and TRBJ2-1; TRBD2 matches 7 bases. The ends lost 3 bases at V and 10 bases at J; junction bases unmatched: 6. In germline, CDR1 is MNHNS, CDR2 SASEGT. The CDR3 runs 13 residues. Here the CDR3 DNA reads TGTGCCAGCAGTGAGACTAGCATCGGGGAGCAGTTCTTC. This translates into CASSETSIGEQFF.